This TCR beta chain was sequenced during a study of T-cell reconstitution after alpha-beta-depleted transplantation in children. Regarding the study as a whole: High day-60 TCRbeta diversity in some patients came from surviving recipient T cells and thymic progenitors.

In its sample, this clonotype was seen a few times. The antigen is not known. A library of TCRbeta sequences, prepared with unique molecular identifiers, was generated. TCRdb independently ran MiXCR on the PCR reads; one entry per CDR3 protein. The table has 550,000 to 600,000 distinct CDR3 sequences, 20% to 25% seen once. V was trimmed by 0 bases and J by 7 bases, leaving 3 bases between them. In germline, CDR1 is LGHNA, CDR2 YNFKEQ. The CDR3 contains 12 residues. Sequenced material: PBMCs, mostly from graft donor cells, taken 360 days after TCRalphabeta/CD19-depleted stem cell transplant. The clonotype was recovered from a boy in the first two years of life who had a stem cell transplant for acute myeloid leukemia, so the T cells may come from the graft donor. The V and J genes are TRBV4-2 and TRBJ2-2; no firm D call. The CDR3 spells CASSQEYGELFF. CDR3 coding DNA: TGTGCCAGCAGCCAAGAGTACGGGGAGCTGTTTTTT.